These 6 T cell receptor beta chains share one sample of origin, sequenced in a study of T cell clonality in common variable immunodeficiency. The repertoire was sequenced with immunoSEQ multiplex PCR; TCRdb's copy has only in-frame clones and lacks some. This repertoire lists about 81,000 clones without singletons; approximately 0.8% sits in the top ten. The sequencing input was peripheral blood mononuclear cells. All receptors derive from a person aged 18 to 75 in good health.

There are many counts of this clone. The read stops 3 residues short of the end of the CDR3; the missing end is completed from the germline J gene. The chain carries TRBV12-3 or TRBV12-4 and TRBJ1-4; D may be TRBD1 (6 bases). V shed 4 bases and J shed 7 bases, with 13 bases lying between them. This CDR3 spans 14 amino acids. The CDR3 is CASSYRGGGEKLFF. The DNA read from the CDR3 is TGTGCCAGCAGTTATAGGGGAGGGGGTGAAAAA.

In this sample, this clone turned up many times. The sequence runs out 3 residues before the end of the CDR3; the remainder is reconstructed from the germline J gene. This same CDR3 is encoded by further DNA sequences in the sample. V usage is TRBV5-6 and J usage is TRBJ2-2, with TRBD1 matching over 8 bases. The V gene end was trimmed by 3 bases and the J gene end by 8 bases; junction bases not matched to a gene: 9. The CDR3 is 15 residues long. Germline CDR1 reads SGHDT; CDR2 reads YYEEEE. CDR3 DNA (partial): TGTGCCAGCAGCTCGGCGGACAGGGATTCTGGGGAG. Translated, it gives CASSSADRDSGE. In full, the CDR3 reads CASSSADRDSGELFF.

This clone was observed many times. Read sequence stops 3 residues before the CDR3 end, and the germline J gene provides the missing end. The rearrangement links TRBV12-3 or TRBV12-4 to TRBJ1-6; tentatively, D is TRBD1 (6 bases). Trimming removed 7 bases from V and 0 bases from J, with 13 bases in between. CDR3 length equals 16 residues. CDR3 DNA, as far as it was read: TGTGCCAGCACCCCCCAGGGGAGCTCCTATAATTCACCC. It yields the protein CASTPQGSSYNSP. The full CDR3 protein is CASTPQGSSYNSPLHF.

This clone was counted many times. The CDR3 end falls 3 residues outside the read, so it is completed with the germline J gene. This rearrangement joins TRBV5-4 to TRBJ1-1, with D tentatively TRBD1 (5 bases). V was cut by 0 bases and J by 7 bases, with 10 bases left in between. Germline V gives CDR1 SGHNT, CDR2 YYREEE (reference sequence). This CDR3 contains 13 residues. CDR3 sequence reads: CASSLVGGGEAFF. The DNA read from the CDR3 is TGTGCCAGCAGCTTGGTCGGGGGAGGTGAA.

Ten or more counts support this clone. The CDR3 extends 3 residues past the end of the read, so its final part is completed from the germline J gene. V is TRBV7-2 and J is TRBJ1-3, with D possibly matching TRBD1 (5 bases). V was cut by 4 bases and J by 4 bases, with 11 bases left in between. The germline CDR1 and CDR2 sequences are SGHTA and FQGNSA. This CDR3 spans 14 amino acids. The sequenced part of the CDR3 DNA is TGTGCCAGCAGCTCCGGACAATACGGAAACACC. This codes for CASSSGQYGNT. The CDR3, in full, reads CASSSGQYGNTIYF.

In this sample, this clone turned up many times. The read falls 3 residues short of the CDR3 end, and the missing part is taken from the germline J gene. The rearrangement joins TRBV10-3 to TRBJ2-3; the D gene is possibly TRBD1 (6 bases). This CDR3 is 13 amino acids long. Germline assignment: CDR1 ENHRY and CDR2 SYGVKD. Trimming left V 5 bases short and J 2 bases short, with 8 bases between. CDR3 region: CAISRQDTDTQYF. The part of the CDR3 DNA that was read is TGTGCCATCAGTCGACAGGACACAGATACG.